This TCR beta chain was retrieved from a study of blood T cell repertoires in COVID-19. Study at large: Material from acute and convalescent COVID-19 was sourced from the United States, Italy and Spain.

CDR1 KGHSH and CDR2 LQKENI come from the germline V gene. V lost 4 bases, J lost 3 bases, and 4 bases stayed unmatched. The CDR3 loop spans 14 amino acids. Sequencing was performed with immunoSEQ multiplex PCR; in TCRdb, only in-frame clones are kept and a portion is missing. Among 150,000 to 250,000 clones listed, around 94% were seen once. Enrollment of patients from Seattle took place during active infection, with longitudinal follow-up. The chain is built from TRBV18 and TRBJ1-1; 8 bases are a match to TRBD1. The source is a man aged 30 to 39 with COVID-19, enrolled during active disease. The specimen was peripheral blood. CDR3: CASSLPGGYTEAFF. CDR3 bases: TGTGCCAGCTCACTACCAGGGGGCTACACTGAAGCTTTCTTT. Filled out from reference TRBV18 and TRBJ1-1, the complete variable domain reads NAGVMQNPRHLVRRRGQEARLRCSPMKGHSHVYWYRQLPEEGLKFMVYLQKENIIDESGMPKERFSAEFPKEGPSILRIQQVVRGDSAAYFCASSLPGGYTEAFFGQGTRLTVV.